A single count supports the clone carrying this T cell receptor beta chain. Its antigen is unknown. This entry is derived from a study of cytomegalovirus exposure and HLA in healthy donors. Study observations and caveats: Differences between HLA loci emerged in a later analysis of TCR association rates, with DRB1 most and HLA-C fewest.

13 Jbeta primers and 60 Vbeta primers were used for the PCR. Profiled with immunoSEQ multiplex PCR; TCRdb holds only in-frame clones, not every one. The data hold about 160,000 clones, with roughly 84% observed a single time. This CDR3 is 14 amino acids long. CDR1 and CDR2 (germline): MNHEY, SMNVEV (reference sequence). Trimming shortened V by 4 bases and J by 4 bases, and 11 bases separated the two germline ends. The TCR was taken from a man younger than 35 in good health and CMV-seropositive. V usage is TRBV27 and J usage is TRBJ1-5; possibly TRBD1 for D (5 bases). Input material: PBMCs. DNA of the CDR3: TGTGCCAGCAGTTCGCAGGGTGGTAATCAGCCCCAGCATTTT. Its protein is CASSSQGGNQPQHF.